This T cell receptor beta chain was identified during a study of cytomegalovirus exposure and HLA in healthy donors. General study results and limits: CMV serostatus stood as the only immune exposure information on hand. Some TCR beta chains (more than 150 of them) were listed as cytomegalovirus-associated.

Use of 60 Vbeta and 13 Jbeta primers characterized the PCR. Assay: immunoSEQ multiplex PCR; the TCRdb copy retains only in-frame clones and omits some. This table holds approximately 200,000 clones, roughly 85% found once. Healthy people donating bone marrow made up the donors. This clone was seen a handful of times. What it binds is unknown. The origin of this receptor is a man younger than 35 in good health and CMV-seronegative. The sample was PBMCs.

The CDR3 bases are TGCGCCAGCAGCCCGGGGACTAGCACGCAGTATTTT. Translated: CASSPGTSTQYF. The chain employs TRBV4-3 and TRBJ2-3; 9 bases align to TRBD2. The CDR3 length is 12 residues. The ends lost 4 bases at V and 9 bases at J; junction bases unmatched: 2. Germline lookup yields CDR1 LGHNA and CDR2 YSLEER.